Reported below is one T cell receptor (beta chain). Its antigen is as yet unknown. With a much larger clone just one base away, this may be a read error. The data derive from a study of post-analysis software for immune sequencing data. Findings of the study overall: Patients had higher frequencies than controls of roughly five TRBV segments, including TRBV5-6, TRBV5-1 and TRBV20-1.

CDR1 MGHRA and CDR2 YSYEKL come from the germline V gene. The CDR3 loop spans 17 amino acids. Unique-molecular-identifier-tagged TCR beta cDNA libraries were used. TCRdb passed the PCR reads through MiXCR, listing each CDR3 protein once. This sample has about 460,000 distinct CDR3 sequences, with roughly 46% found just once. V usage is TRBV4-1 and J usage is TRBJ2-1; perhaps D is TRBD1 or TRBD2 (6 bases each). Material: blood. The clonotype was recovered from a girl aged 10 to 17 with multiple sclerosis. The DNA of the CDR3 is TGCGCCAGCGGCCAATCCCCGAGGGGGGAAACCCACAATGAGCAGTTCTTC. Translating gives CASGQSPRGETHNEQFF.